This TCR beta chain stems from a study of CXCR3-negative and CXCR3-positive naive CD8 T cells. General study results and limits: Relative to memory CD8+ cells, whose diversity was much lower, both naive subsets had comparably high diversity. Higher TRB CDR3 hydrophobicity marked CXCR3-positive naive cells relative to CXCR3-negative naive cells. Fresh PBMCs were used in most assays, and CXCR3 expression partially decreased after cryopreservation.

The CDR3 is 12 residues long. CDR1 and CDR2 (germline): DFQATT, SNEGSKA (reference sequence). Preparation of TRB cDNA libraries relied on 5' RACE carrying UMI labels. With the 5' RACE reads reprocessed, TCRdb shows one record per CDR3 protein and no DNA. Recorded here are 100,000 to 150,000 distinct CDR3 sequences; the top ten clones represent approximately 0.5%. A CD45RO-CCR7+CD27+CD95- phenotype identified naive CD8+ T cells. Points on this clonotype: The antigen remains unidentified.

The sequencing sample was made of naive CXCR3- CD8+ T cells from blood. As for subset: CD45RO-CCR7+CD27+CD95- naive CD8+ T cells lacking CXCR3 (TNR3-). This receptor was taken from a human donor in good health. Some clones in this sample may be carry-over from other donors' samples. The J gene is TRBJ2-5, the V gene TRBV20-1. The CDR3 spells CSATRAQETQYF.